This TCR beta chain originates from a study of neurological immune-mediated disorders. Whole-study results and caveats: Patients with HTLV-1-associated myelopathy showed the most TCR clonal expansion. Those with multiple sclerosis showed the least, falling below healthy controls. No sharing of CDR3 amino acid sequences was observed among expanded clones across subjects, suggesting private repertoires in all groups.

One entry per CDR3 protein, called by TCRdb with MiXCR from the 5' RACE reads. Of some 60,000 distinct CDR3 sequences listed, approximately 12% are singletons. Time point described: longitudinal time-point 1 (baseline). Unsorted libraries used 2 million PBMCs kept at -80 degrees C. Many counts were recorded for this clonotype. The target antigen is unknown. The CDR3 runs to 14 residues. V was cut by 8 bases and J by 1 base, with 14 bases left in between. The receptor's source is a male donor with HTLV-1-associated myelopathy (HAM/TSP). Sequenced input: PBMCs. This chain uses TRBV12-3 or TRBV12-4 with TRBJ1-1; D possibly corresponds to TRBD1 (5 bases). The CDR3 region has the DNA TGTGCCAGCGCCTGGGGGGACCCGAACACTGAAGCTTTCTTT. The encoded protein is CASAWGDPNTEAFF.